The clone carrying this T cell receptor beta chain has a count of ten or more. Germline CDR1 reads LNHDA; CDR2 reads SQIVND (reference sequence). The CDR3 is made up of 14 amino acids. V was clipped by 5 bases and J by 6 bases, with 15 bases between them. Time point denoted: before trial treatment. First-strand cDNA relied on TRAV- and TRBV-specific primers spanning alpha and beta chains. TCRs underwent approximately 20 PCR cycles of amplification with a constant-region primer and V-primer adapter. One entry per CDR3 protein, called by TCRdb with MiXCR from the reads. The data contain 65,000 to 90,000 distinct CDR3 sequences, about 19% of them singletons. The data stem from a study of low-dose radiotherapy and immunotherapy resistance in tumors.

The source is a male donor with prostate cancer. The specimen comprised PBMCs, sampled before treatment. The chain couples TRBV19 to TRBJ2-3, with a weak D call TRBD2 (6 bases). For the CDR3, the DNA is TGTGCCAGTAGTTCCTTTAGCGGTGGGGATACGCAGTATTTT. Encoded protein: CASSSFSGGDTQYF.